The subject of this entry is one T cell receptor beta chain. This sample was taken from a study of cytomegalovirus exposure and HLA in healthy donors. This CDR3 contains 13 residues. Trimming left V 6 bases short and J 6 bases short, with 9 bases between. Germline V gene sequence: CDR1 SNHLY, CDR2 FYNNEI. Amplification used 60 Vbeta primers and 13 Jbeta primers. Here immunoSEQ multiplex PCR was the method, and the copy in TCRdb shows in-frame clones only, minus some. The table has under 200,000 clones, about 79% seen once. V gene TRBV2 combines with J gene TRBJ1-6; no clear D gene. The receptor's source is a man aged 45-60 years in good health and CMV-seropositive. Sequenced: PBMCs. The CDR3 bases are TGTGCCAGCAGGCGGACTGCTAATTCACCCCTCCACTTT. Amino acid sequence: CASRRTANSPLHF.